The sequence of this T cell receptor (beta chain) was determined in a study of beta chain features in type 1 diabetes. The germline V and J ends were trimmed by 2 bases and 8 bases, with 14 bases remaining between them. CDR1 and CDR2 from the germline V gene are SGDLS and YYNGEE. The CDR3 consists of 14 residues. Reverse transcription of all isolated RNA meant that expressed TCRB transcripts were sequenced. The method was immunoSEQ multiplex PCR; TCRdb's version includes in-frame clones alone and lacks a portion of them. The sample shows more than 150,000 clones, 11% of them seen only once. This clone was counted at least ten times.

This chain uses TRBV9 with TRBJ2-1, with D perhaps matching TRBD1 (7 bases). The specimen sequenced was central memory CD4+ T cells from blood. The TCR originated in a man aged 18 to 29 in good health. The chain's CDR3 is CASSVFGRGDEQFF. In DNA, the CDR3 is TGTGCCAGCAGCGTCTTTGGCAGGGGGGATGAGCAGTTCTTC. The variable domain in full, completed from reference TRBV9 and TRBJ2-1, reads DSGVTQTPKHLITATGQRVTLRCSPRSGDLSVYWYQQSLDQGLQFLIQYYNGEERAKGNILERFSAQQFPDLHSELNLSSLELGDSALYFCASSVFGRGDEQFFGPGTRLTVL.